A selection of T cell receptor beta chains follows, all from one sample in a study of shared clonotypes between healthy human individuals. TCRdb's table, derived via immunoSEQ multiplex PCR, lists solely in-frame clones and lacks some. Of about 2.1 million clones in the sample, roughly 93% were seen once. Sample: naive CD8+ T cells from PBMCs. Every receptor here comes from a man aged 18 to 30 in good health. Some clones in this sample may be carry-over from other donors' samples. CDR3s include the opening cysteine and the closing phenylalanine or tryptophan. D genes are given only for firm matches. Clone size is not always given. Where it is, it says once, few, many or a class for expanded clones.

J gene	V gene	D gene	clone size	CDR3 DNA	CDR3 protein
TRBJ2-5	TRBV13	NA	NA	TGTGCCAGCAGCATTCTCCGGGCCGTGGAGGGGACCCAGTACTTC	CASSILRAVEGTQYF
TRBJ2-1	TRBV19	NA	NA	TGTGCCAGTAAACCGGACTCCTACAATGAGCAGTTCTTC	CASKPDSYNEQFF
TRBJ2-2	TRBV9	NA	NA	TGTGCCAGCAGCGTAGATGACAGAAACACCGGGGAGCTGTTTTTT	CASSVDDRNTGELFF
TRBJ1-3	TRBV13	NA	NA	TGTGCCAGCAGCTTAGCTTCAGGGAGGCGGAACACCATATATTTT	CASSLASGRRNTIYF
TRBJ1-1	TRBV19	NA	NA	TGTGCCAGTAGTATACCCAGGGAGCTACACACTGAAGCTTTCTTT	CASSIPRELHTEAFF
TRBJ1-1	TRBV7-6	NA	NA	TGTGCCAGCAGCCCCGGGCGGGTAGGGGAAGCTTTCTTT	CASSPGRVGEAFF
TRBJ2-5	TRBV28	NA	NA	TGTGCCAGCAGTTTAGCCAGGGCTGAGACCCAGTACTTC	CASSLARAETQYF
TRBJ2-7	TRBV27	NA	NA	TGTGCCAGCAGTTTCCACGGGAGCTCCTACGAGCAGTACTTC	CASSFHGSSYEQYF
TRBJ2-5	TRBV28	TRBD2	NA	TGTGCCAGCTCCGACCTCCTTGGCGGGAGGGGGGGGACCCAGTACTTC	CASSDLLGGRGGTQYF
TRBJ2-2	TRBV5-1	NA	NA	TGCGCCAGCAGCTTGGCCCGTACTACATTAACGAACACCGGGGAGCTGTTTTTT	CASSLARTTLTNTGELFF
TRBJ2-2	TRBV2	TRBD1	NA	TGTGCCAGCAGGGGGACAGGGCGCACCGGGGAGCTGTTTTTT	CASRGTGRTGELFF
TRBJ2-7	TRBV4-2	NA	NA	TGTGCCAGCAGCCCTACGACAGGCCCCCCTTGGGAGCAGTACTTC	CASSPTTGPPWEQYF
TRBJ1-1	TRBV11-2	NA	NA	TGTGCCAGCAGCACGGTGGACACTGAAGCTTTCTTT	CASSTVDTEAFF
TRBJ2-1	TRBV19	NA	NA	TGTGCCAGTAGTATGTCCGGATCCTACAATGAGCAGTTCTTC	CASSMSGSYNEQFF
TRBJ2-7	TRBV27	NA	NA	TGTGCCAGCAGTTTATCGAGGGGGGACAAGCCCTACGAGCAGTACTTC	CASSLSRGDKPYEQYF
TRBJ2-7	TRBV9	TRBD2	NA	TGTGCCAGCAGCGTAGCTACGGGGGGGTACGAGCAGTACTTC	CASSVATGGYEQYF
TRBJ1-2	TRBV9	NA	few	TGTGCCAGCAGCGTAGATCAGGGGACCTATGGCTACACCTTC	CASSVDQGTYGYTF
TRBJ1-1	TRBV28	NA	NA	TGTGCCAGCAGTTCGGGGGCAGCTGAAGCTTTCTTT	CASSSGAAEAFF
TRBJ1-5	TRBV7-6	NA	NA	TGTGCCAGCAGCTTAGGGCTGGGCAATCAGCCCCAGCATTTT	CASSLGLGNQPQHF
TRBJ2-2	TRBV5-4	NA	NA	TGTGCCAGCAGACTGGACGGCGCCGGGGAGCTGTTTTTT	CASRLDGAGELFF
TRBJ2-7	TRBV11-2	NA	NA	TGTGCCAGCAGCCGTCCCGGGGGTACCTACGAGCAGTACTTC	CASSRPGGTYEQYF
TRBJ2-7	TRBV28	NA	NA	TGTGCCAGCAGCGCCGGAGGCTGGGACTACGAGCAGTACTTC	CASSAGGWDYEQYF
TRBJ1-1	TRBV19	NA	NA	TGTGCCAGTCGAACCGGGGGCTGGACTGAAGCTTTCTTT	CASRTGGWTEAFF
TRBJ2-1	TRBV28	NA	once	TGTGCCAGCAGTTTTACGGACTACAATGAGCAGTTCTTC	CASSFTDYNEQFF
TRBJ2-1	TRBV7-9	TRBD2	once	TGTGCCAGCAGCTTAGGACTAGCGGGAACGTATGAGCAGTTCTTC	CASSLGLAGTYEQFF
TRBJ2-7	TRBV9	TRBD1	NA	TGTGCCAGCAGCGTGGGACAGGGAGGCGAGCAGTACTTC	CASSVGQGGEQYF
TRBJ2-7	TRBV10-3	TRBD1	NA	TGTGCCATCAGTGAGTCATTGGGGCAGGGGGCATACGAGCAGTACTTC	CAISESLGQGAYEQYF
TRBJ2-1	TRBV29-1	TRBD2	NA	TGCAGCGTTGTATCGGGAGGACACAATGAGCAGTTCTTC	CSVVSGGHNEQFF
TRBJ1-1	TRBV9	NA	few	TGTGCCAGCAGCCCCTGGCTGAGCACTGAAGCTTTCTTT	CASSPWLSTEAFF
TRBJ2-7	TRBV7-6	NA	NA	TGTGCCAGCAGCTTAGCCGGGTTCGGGGACGAGCAGTACTTC	CASSLAGFGDEQYF
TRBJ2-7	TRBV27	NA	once	TGTGCCAGCAGCTGGAGTGGGGGGGCGTCCTACGAGCAGTACTTC	CASSWSGGASYEQYF
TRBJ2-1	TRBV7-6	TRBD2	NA	TGTGCCAGCAGCTTAGGGACTAGCAGATACAATGAGCAGTTCTTC	CASSLGTSRYNEQFF